The 18 T cell receptor beta chains below come from one sample, sequenced in a study of blood T cell repertoires in COVID-19. Data came from immunoSEQ multiplex PCR; TCRdb stores just in-frame clones and leaves some out. Counted here are about 70,000 clones, around 88% occurring once; the ten biggest clones make up approximately 19%. Sequencing input: peripheral blood. All receptors derive from an elderly woman with acute or convalescent COVID-19.

This chain connects TRBV30 to TRBJ2-2; D might be TRBD1 (6 bases). Germline CDR1 and CDR2: GTSNPN and SVGIG (reference sequence). The CDR3 has 15 residues. The V end lost 1 base, the J end lost 0 bases, and 9 bases lay between the germline ends. The CDR3 loop is CAWSGKGANTGELFF. CDR3 sequence (DNA): TGTGCCTGGAGTGGTAAGGGGGCGAACACCGGGGAGCTGTTTTTT.

V gene TRBV29-1 combines with J gene TRBJ2-1; the match to TRBD2 covers 9 bases. This CDR3 comprises 16 residues. J was trimmed by 6 bases and V by 4 bases; bases with no gene match: 13. Germline lookup yields CDR1 SQVTM and CDR2 ANQGSEA. The CDR3 region is CSVVGAGGRFVNEQFF. CDR3 in DNA: TGCAGCGTTGTCGGGGCGGGAGGGCGGTTCGTCAATGAGCAGTTCTTC.

CDR3 in DNA: TGTGCACTCAGGGTGGAGGGCGGAAATCAGCCCCAGCATTTT. This sequence encodes CALRVEGGNQPQHF. The chain couples TRBV27 to TRBJ1-5; possibly TRBD1 for D (5 bases). The CDR3 is 14 residues long. Germline V lookup: CDR1 MNHEY, CDR2 SMNVEV (reference sequence).

The chain uses TRBV7-2 and TRBJ2-3, with 7 bases aligning to TRBD2. CDR3 length: 16 amino acids. J was trimmed by 5 bases and V by 2 bases; bases with no gene match: 10. Looked up from germline, CDR1 is SGHTA and CDR2 is FQGNSA. CDR3 DNA sequence: TGTGCCAGCAGCTTACTGGGAGCGGGGATAGGAGATACGCAGTATTTT. Its protein product is CASSLLGAGIGDTQYF.

This clone has only one observation. This rearrangement joins TRBV24-1 to TRBJ2-5, with 7 bases aligning to TRBD1. This CDR3 has 14 amino acids. Trimming took 9 bases from V and 6 from J; bases not matched to a gene: 12. CDR1 is KGHDR and CDR2 is SFDVKD in the germline V gene. The CDR3 spells CATQGQGQTQTQYF. The CDR3 DNA reads TGTGCCACCCAGGGGCAGGGACAGACACAGACCCAGTACTTC.

The rearrangement links TRBV5-8 to TRBJ1-5; 7 positions match TRBD1. J was trimmed by 0 bases and V by 4 bases; bases with no gene match: 7. Germline V lookup: CDR1 SGHTS, CDR2 YDEGEE. The CDR3 runs to 16 residues. The CDR3 spells CASSPGTVYSNQPQHF. Written as DNA, the CDR3 is TGTGCCAGCAGCCCGGGGACAGTTTATAGCAATCAGCCCCAGCATTTT.

The chain uses TRBV28 and TRBJ1-6; 9 bases fit TRBD1. Germline V gene data show CDR1 as MDHEN and CDR2 as SYDVKM. This CDR3 region has 15 residues. J was trimmed by 8 bases and V by 7 bases; bases with no gene match: 9. The CDR3 DNA reads TGTGCCAGCACCGTTGTGACAGGGGGTTATTCACCCCTCCACTTT. This sequence encodes CASTVVTGGYSPLHF.

This sequence joins TRBV29-1 and TRBJ1-2; D is possibly TRBD1 (5 bases). V was shortened by 7 bases and J by 5 bases, with 11 bases between the two germline ends. There are 11 residues in the CDR3. Germline lookup yields CDR1 SQVTM and CDR2 ANQGSEA. Written as DNA, the CDR3 is TGCAGCGCCAGGGATTCTTATGGCTACACCTTC. Its protein is CSARDSYGYTF. Complete variable domain (other parts from reference TRBV29-1 and TRBJ1-2): SAVISQKPSRDICQRGTSLTIQCQVDSQVTMMFWYRQQPGQSLTLIATANQGSEATYESGFVIDKFPISRPNLTFSTLTVSNMSPEDSSIYLCSARDSYGYTFGSGTRLTVV.

The gene calls are TRBV5-1 and TRBJ2-4; 9 positions match TRBD1. V dropped 2 bases and J dropped 1; count of bases not matched to a gene: 4. Per germline, CDR1 SGHRS and CDR2 YFSETQ. This CDR3 region has 16 residues. The CDR3 loop is CASSFRDREAKNIQYF. The CDR3 coding sequence is TGCGCCAGCAGCTTCAGGGACAGGGAGGCCAAAAACATTCAGTACTTC. Full variable domain (rest looked up from reference TRBV5-1 and TRBJ2-4): KAGVTQTPRYLIKTRGQQVTLSCSPISGHRSVSWYQQTPGQGLQFLFEYFSETQRNKGNFPGRFSGRQFSNSRSEMNVSTLELGDSALYLCASSFRDREAKNIQYFGAGTRLSVL.

This chain connects TRBV5-4 to TRBJ2-7, with 8 bases fitting TRBD1. The CDR3 totals 15 residues. Germline-derived CDR1 and CDR2 are SGHNT and YYREEE (reference sequence). After removal of 4 bases from V and 7 bases from J, the junction contained 13 bases not matched to a gene. As DNA, the CDR3 is TGTGCCAGCAGCAAGGACAGGGTGTCCTTAGAGGAGCAGTACTTC. Protein: CASSKDRVSLEEQYF.

The chain combines TRBV9 with TRBJ1-1; no definite D call. The CDR3 loop spans 14 amino acids. Germline-derived CDR1 and CDR2 are SGDLS and YYNGEE. The ends were cut back, 1 base at V and 6 bases at J, with 13 bases in the middle. For the CDR3, the DNA is TGTGCCAGCAGCGTAATTGGATCGAGGGCTGAAGCTTTCTTT. Encoded protein: CASSVIGSRAEAFF.

The rearrangement joins TRBV19 to TRBJ1-2; D possibly corresponds to TRBD1 (5 bases). Germline values: CDR1 LNHDA, CDR2 SQIVND (reference sequence). The V gene lost 9 bases and the J gene lost 8 bases, with 16 bases spanning the gap. The CDR3 has 12 residues. In DNA form, the CDR3 reads TGTGCCAGCGGAGACAGACTCTACGGCTACACCTTC. Residues: CASGDRLYGYTF.

J is TRBJ2-7 and V is TRBV27; no definite D call. The CDR3 is 14 residues long. The germline V gene encodes CDR1 MNHEY and CDR2 SMNVEV (reference sequence). The V end was cut by 4 bases, the J end by 0 bases, with 10 bases between. The CDR3 DNA reads TGTGCCAGCAGTTGGGCCGCCTACTCCTACGAGCAGTACTTC. It specifies CASSWAAYSYEQYF.

The chain uses TRBV28 and TRBJ1-2; D remains unclear. Germline CDR1 reads MDHEN; CDR2 reads SYDVKM. The CDR3 runs 15 residues. Trimming removed 3 bases at V and 8 bases at J, with 19 bases between. Here the CDR3 DNA reads TGTGCCAGCAGTTTTGAGGGCCCGGCTAGGAAGGGCTACACCTTC. It is translated as CASSFEGPARKGYTF.

DNA of the CDR3: TGTGCCAGCAGTTACTCGCAGGGATGGGGCGAGACCCAGTACTTC. Translated, it gives CASSYSQGWGETQYF. The J gene is TRBJ2-5, the V gene TRBV6-5, with D possibly being TRBD1 (5 bases). Between the trimmed V and J ends, which lost 0 bases and 5 bases, there was a span of 13 bases. This CDR3 contains 15 residues. Germline CDR1 MNHEY, CDR2 SVGAGI.

J is TRBJ2-3 and V is TRBV19; a possible D gene is TRBD2 (6 bases). This CDR3 comprises 14 residues. Germline-derived CDR1 and CDR2 are LNHDA and SQIVND (reference sequence). The V gene lost 8 bases and the J gene lost 0 bases, with 12 bases spanning the gap. The CDR3 nucleotides read TGTGCCAGTTCGGCGGGGCCTAGCACAGATACGCAGTATTTT. Translating gives CASSAGPSTDTQYF. The entire variable domain, with the rest obtained from reference TRBV19 and TRBJ2-3, is as follows: DGGITQSPKYLFRKEGQNVTLSCEQNLNHDAMYWYRQDPGQGLRLIYYSQIVNDFQKGDIAEGYSVSREKKESFPLTVTSAQKNPTAFYLCASSAGPSTDTQYFGPGTRLTVL.

The rearrangement links TRBV7-9 to TRBJ1-4; D possibly corresponds to TRBD1 (6 bases). The V and J ends lost 6 bases and 6 bases respectively, with 14 bases between them. Germline CDR1 and CDR2: SEHNR and FQNEAQ (reference sequence). The CDR3 is made up of 14 amino acids. The CDR3 protein is CASSYRQDHEKLFF. CDR3 coding DNA: TGTGCCAGCAGTTACCGACAGGACCATGAAAAACTGTTTTTT. Full variable domain (remainder filled in from reference TRBV7-9 and TRBJ1-4): DTGVSQNPRHKITKRGQNVTFRCDPISEHNRLYWYRQTLGQGPEFLTYFQNEAQLEKSRLLSDRFSAERPKGSFSTLEIQRTEQGDSAMYLCASSYRQDHEKLFFGSGTQLSVL.

The table lists this clone with a count of one. CDR3 bases: TGTGCCAGCAGCTTGCCGGGACAGAACTATGGCTACACCTTC. This sequence encodes CASSLPGQNYGYTF. V gene TRBV5-4 combines with J gene TRBJ1-2; TRBD1 matches at 7 bases. The CDR3 is made up of 14 amino acids. After removal of 1 base from V and 2 bases from J, the junction contained 2 bases not matched to a gene. The germline CDR1 and CDR2 sequences are SGHNT and YYREEE (reference sequence). Using reference TRBV5-4 and TRBJ1-2 for the parts outside the CDR3, the full variable domain is ETGVTQSPTHLIKTRGQQVTLRCSSQSGHNTVSWYQQALGQGPQFIFQYYREEENGRGNFPPRFSGLQFPNYSSELNVNALELDDSALYLCASSLPGQNYGYTFGSGTRLTVV.